This T cell receptor beta chain was identified during a study of cytomegalovirus exposure and HLA in healthy donors. The CDR3 is made up of 16 amino acids. From germline, CDR1 is MNHEY and CDR2 SMNVEV (reference sequence). V was clipped by 8 bases and J by 2 bases; unmatched bases: 14. This donor's CMV serostatus went unrecorded. Study findings and constraints: The study carried out a later analysis of TCR beta sequences. It associated roughly 17,000 of them with specific HLA alleles at a false discovery rate of 0.05. A likely sequencing artifact accounted for one observed cluster of highly shared sequence variants.

PCR employed 60 Vbeta and 13 Jbeta primers. Here immunoSEQ multiplex PCR was the method, and the copy in TCRdb shows in-frame clones only, minus some. The sample has approximately 160,000 clones; around 75% are singletons. For this clone: Antigen: not known.

The sequenced sample was PBMCs. The sequence came from a human donor in good health. The V call is TRBV27, the J call TRBJ2-7, with 8 positions matching TRBD1. CDR3 in amino acids: CASGPAGTGVPYEQYF. The CDR3 region has the DNA TGTGCCAGCGGCCCCGCTGGGACAGGCGTTCCCTACGAGCAGTACTTC.